A selection of T cell receptor beta chains follows, all from one sample in a study of blood T cells in healthy people across ages. TCRdb used MiXCR to reprocess the 5' RACE reads, holding one entry per CDR3 protein. The sample shows roughly 560,000 distinct CDR3 sequences, around 24% of them seen only once. The data were also submitted as part of a second study, on T cells of mothers and their children.

The sequenced sample was blood. The receptors here all came from a boy younger than 18 in good health. Each CDR3 is given with its conserved first and last residue. D genes are given only for firm matches. Size values are once, few and many counts, or a class for expanded clones, and some rows have none.

D gene,clone size,V gene,J gene,CDR3 protein,CDR3 DNA
TRBD2,.,TRBV24-1,TRBJ2-5,CATSDGGTSSSETQYF,TGTGCCACCAGTGATGGAGGGACTAGCTCGTCGGAGACCCAGTATTTC
TRBD2,.,TRBV9,TRBJ2-1,CASVRGAGGPTNEQFF,TGTGCCAGCGTCCGTGGGGCGGGAGGGCCCACGAATGAGCAGTTCTTC
.,many,TRBV10-3,TRBJ2-7,CAISQLDEQYF,TGTGCCATCTCCCAACTGGACGAGCAGTACTTC
.,few,TRBV27,TRBJ2-6,CASSQYSGANVLTF,TGTGCCAGCAGTCAATATTCTGGGGCCAACGTCCTGACTTTC
.,.,TRBV6-4,TRBJ2-1,CASRFTGREQFF,TGTGCCAGCAGATTTACAGGGCGTGAGCAGTTCTTC
.,.,TRBV9,TRBJ2-1,CASSVVGSYNEQFF,TGTGCCAGCAGCGTAGTTGGGTCCTACAATGAGCAGTTCTTC
.,.,TRBV7-8,TRBJ2-5,CASSLQTIIETQYF,TGTGCCAGCAGCTTACAGACCATAATAGAGACCCAGTACTTC
.,.,TRBV7-9,TRBJ1-1,CASSWVVGLGTEAFF,TGTGCCAGCAGCTGGGTAGTGGGGCTGGGCACTGAAGCTTTCTTT
TRBD2,few,TRBV5-1,TRBJ2-3,CASSLAPSTSGRQDTQYF,TGCGCCAGCAGCTTGGCCCCTTCGACTAGCGGGAGACAGGATACGCAGTATTTT
TRBD2,.,TRBV7-2,TRBJ2-2,CASSFRGLDSAGELFF,TGTGCCAGCAGCTTCCGGGGACTAGATTCGGCCGGGGAGCTGTTTTTT
.,.,TRBV29-1,TRBJ2-7,CSVRTGPYEQYF,TGCAGCGTTCGCACGGGTCCCTACGAGCAGTACTTC
.,.,TRBV6-1,TRBJ1-2,CASNGRGVANYGYTF,TGTGCCAGCAATGGCAGGGGTGTCGCTAACTATGGCTACACCTTC
.,.,TRBV2,TRBJ2-6,CASSTGNGANVLTF,TGTGCCAGCAGTACAGGCAACGGGGCCAACGTCCTGACTTTC
.,.,TRBV20-1,TRBJ1-5,CSARDIRGLYSNQPQHF,TGCAGTGCTAGAGATATCAGGGGATTATATAGCAATCAGCCCCAGCATTTT
TRBD2,.,TRBV4-2,TRBJ2-7,CASSQEGTSGLYEQYF,TGTGCCAGCAGCCAGGAGGGGACTAGCGGTTTATACGAGCAGTACTTC
.,few,TRBV28,TRBJ1-4,CASSPAEGNEKLFF,TGTGCCAGCAGTCCGGCTGAGGGTAATGAAAAACTGTTTTTT
.,many,TRBV5-1,TRBJ2-4,CARAKNIQYF,TGCGCCAGAGCCAAAAACATTCAGTACTTC
TRBD1,few,TRBV7-2,TRBJ1-1,CASSALGGDSMNTEAFF,TGTGCCAGCAGCGCACTAGGGGGGGACAGTATGAACACTGAAGCTTTCTTT
.,few,TRBV27,TRBJ1-2,CASSLRWGINGYTF,TGTGCCAGCAGTTTACGTTGGGGAATCAATGGCTACACCTTC
.,few,TRBV4-3,TRBJ2-2,CASSHHAKGILTGELFF,TGCGCCAGCAGCCATCATGCGAAGGGGATTCTTACCGGGGAGCTGTTTTTT
.,few,TRBV6-1,TRBJ1-4,CASSPGRGMGKLFF,TGTGCCAGCAGCCCGGGCCGAGGGATGGGAAAACTGTTTTTT
TRBD1,many,TRBV12-3/TRBV12-4,TRBJ1-1,CASSLRQGTTEAFF,TGTGCCAGCAGTTTAAGACAGGGGACCACTGAAGCTTTCTTT
TRBD2,few,TRBV5-6,TRBJ2-1,CASSLYPSGGYNEQFF,TGTGCCAGCAGCTTGTATCCTAGCGGGGGCTACAATGAGCAGTTCTTC
.,.,TRBV27,TRBJ1-6,CASSLFGGALHF,TGTGCCAGCAGTTTATTTGGGGGTGCCCTCCACTTT
TRBD1,few,TRBV7-2,TRBJ1-5,CASRETTGPNQPQHF,TGTGCCAGCAGGGAAACGACAGGGCCTAATCAGCCCCAGCATTTT
TRBD2,.,TRBV29-1,TRBJ2-1,CSVGRLIAGGSNEQFF,TGCAGCGTGGGCCGCCTTATAGCGGGAGGGAGCAATGAGCAGTTCTTC
TRBD2,few,TRBV2,TRBJ2-3,CASSPGLAEADTQYF,TGTGCCAGCAGTCCCGGACTAGCGGAAGCAGATACACAGTATTTT
.,.,TRBV7-9,TRBJ1-6,CASSLVSDSPLHF,TGTGCCAGCAGCCTCGTTAGTGATTCACCCCTCCACTTT
.,.,TRBV4-3,TRBJ1-2,CASSQDRSVINGYTF,TGCGCCAGCAGCCAAGATCGCAGTGTCATCAATGGCTACACCTTC
TRBD1,few,TRBV6-5,TRBJ2-1,CASSLGGAGNEQFF,TGTGCCAGCAGTTTAGGGGGCGCGGGCAATGAGCAGTTCTTC
.,.,TRBV28,TRBJ2-7,CASSSAWDEQYF,TGTGCCAGCAGTTCAGCATGGGACGAGCAGTACTTC
TRBD2,.,TRBV2,TRBJ2-1,CASSETSGGNGEQFF,TGTGCCAGCAGTGAAACTAGCGGGGGGAACGGTGAGCAGTTCTTC
TRBD1,.,TRBV9,TRBJ2-7,CASSSRGGQLSSCEQYF,TGTGCCAGCAGCTCCAGAGGGGGACAGCTGAGCTCCTGCGAGCAGTACTTC
TRBD1,once,TRBV9,TRBJ1-4,CASSAQGAPNEKLFF,TGTGCCAGCAGCGCACAGGGGGCACCTAATGAAAAACTGTTTTTT
.,.,TRBV9,TRBJ2-2,CASSAYENTGELFF,TGTGCCAGCAGCGCCTACGAAAACACCGGGGAGCTGTTTTTT
.,few,TRBV4-1,TRBJ2-2,CASSQGDRASTGELFF,TGCGCCAGCAGCCAAGGGGACCGGGCATCCACCGGGGAGCTGTTTTTT
TRBD2,.,TRBV7-2,TRBJ2-7,CASSLGPGLESPEQYF,TGTGCCAGCAGCTTGGGTCCGGGACTAGAATCACCCGAGCAGTACTTC
.,.,TRBV5-6,TRBJ2-3,CASRRGTGTDTQYF,TGTGCCAGCAGACGCGGGACAGGCACAGATACGCAGTATTTT
.,few,TRBV14,TRBJ2-3,CASSQGGVADTQYF,TGTGCCAGCAGCCAAGGGGGTGTGGCAGATACGCAGTATTTT
TRBD2,.,TRBV3-1,TRBJ2-7,CASSQEPREAGEQYF,TGTGCCAGCAGCCAAGAACCGCGGGAGGCAGGCGAGCAGTACTTC
.,few,TRBV12-3/TRBV12-4,TRBJ2-2,CASSSPWGQINTGELFF,TGTGCCAGCAGTTCCCCGTGGGGGCAGATAAACACCGGGGAGCTGTTTTTT
.,few,TRBV7-2,TRBJ1-6,CASSLREGTYNTPLHF,TGTGCCAGCAGCCTTCGGGAGGGGACCTATAATACACCCCTCCACTTT
TRBD1,once,TRBV7-8,TRBJ1-1,CASSPRGRVTEAFF,TGTGCCAGCAGCCCAAGGGGGCGGGTAACTGAAGCTTTCTTT
.,few,TRBV7-9,TRBJ2-1,CASSQPGPGDEQFF,TGTGCCAGCAGCCAACCGGGACCGGGAGATGAGCAGTTCTTC
TRBD2,.,TRBV2,TRBJ2-5,CASRTGLVAETQYF,TGTGCCAGCAGGACGGGACTAGTCGCCGAGACCCAGTACTTC
TRBD1,.,TRBV29-1,TRBJ1-1,CSVRDSGYEAFF,TGCAGCGTTCGGGACAGCGGATATGAAGCTTTCTTT
.,many,TRBV6-1,TRBJ2-7,CASSEGQLYEQYF,TGTGCCAGCAGTGAAGGGCAGCTTTACGAGCAGTACTTC
TRBD1,.,TRBV6-5,TRBJ1-2,CASSHGQGANYGYTF,TGTGCCAGCAGTCATGGACAGGGGGCTAACTATGGCTACACCTTC
.,.,TRBV6-2/TRBV6-3,TRBJ2-1,CASIPAPASYNEQFF,TGTGCCAGCATTCCTGCCCCCGCTTCCTACAATGAGCAGTTCTTC
TRBD1,.,TRBV25-1,TRBJ2-1,CASSEYGDRDEYNEQFF,TGTGCCAGCAGTGAATACGGGGACAGGGACGAATACAATGAGCAGTTCTTC
.,.,TRBV29-1,TRBJ2-4,CSVDEQGKNIQYF,TGCAGCGTTGATGAACAGGGAAAAAACATTCAGTACTTC
.,.,TRBV5-1,TRBJ2-1,CASSLAERYNEQFF,TGCGCCAGCAGCTTGGCCGAGCGGTACAATGAGCAGTTCTTC
TRBD1,few,TRBV11-1,TRBJ2-1,CASSGKGDRAMVAPNNEQFF,TGTGCCAGCAGCGGTAAAGGGGACAGGGCGATGGTGGCGCCTAACAATGAGCAGTTCTTC
TRBD1,few,TRBV7-6,TRBJ1-1,CASSLRTGGIYTEAFF,TGTGCCAGCAGCTTACGGACAGGGGGTATATACACTGAAGCTTTCTTT
.,.,TRBV20-1,TRBJ1-1,CSAREAGSNTEAFF,TGCAGTGCTAGGGAGGCAGGGTCGAACACTGAAGCTTTCTTT
.,.,TRBV7-3,TRBJ1-2,CASSLQGTEYGGYTF,TGTGCCAGCAGCTTACAAGGGACGGAGTATGGTGGCTACACCTTC
.,few,TRBV7-2,TRBJ2-3,CASSLTGPTDTQYF,TGTGCCAGCAGCTTGACAGGACCTACAGATACGCAGTATTTT
.,.,TRBV29-1,TRBJ2-7,CSVVRAYEQYF,TGCAGCGTTGTGAGGGCCTACGAGCAGTACTTC
.,.,TRBV4-3,TRBJ2-7,CASSHPGTSHEQYF,TGCGCCAGCAGCCACCCAGGGACCAGCCACGAGCAGTACTTC
TRBD2,.,TRBV14,TRBJ2-1,CASSQDWTSENNEQFF,TGTGCCAGCAGCCAGGACTGGACTAGCGAGAACAATGAGCAGTTCTTC